This entry features one T cell receptor beta chain sequence. These data come from a study of blood T cell repertoires in COVID-19. Study-level background: There were acute and convalescent COVID-19 samples, and they came from the United States, Italy and Spain.

Per the original data handling: The authors estimated nucleated cell counts from reference gene primer amplification. Using immunoSEQ multiplex PCR, the repertoire was profiled, and TCRdb retains in-frame clones only, with some absent. Clone size and the V and J calls come from that table; the DNA yielded D and trimming. The sample lists fewer than 250,000 clones; approximately 79% were seen once. Germline CDR1 SGHRS, CDR2 YFSETQ. The J segment lost 4 bases and the V segment lost 4 bases, leaving 8 bases of the junction unmatched. CDR3 length: 15 residues. The V call is TRBV5-1, the J call TRBJ1-3, with 7 bases that match TRBD1. The TCR was taken from a woman between 45 and 60 years old with acute or convalescent COVID-19. The material sequenced was peripheral blood. The CDR3 reads CASSLEGGRGNTIYF. In DNA, the CDR3 is TGCGCCAGCAGCCTGGAAGGGGGCCGCGGAAACACCATATATTTT.